This TCR beta chain is from a study of blood T cell repertoires in COVID-19. The wider study: Samples of COVID-19 (acute and convalescent) were obtained from the United States, Italy and Spain. Nucleic acid was either cDNA or gDNA, and it came from T cells, B-cell-depleted T cells, or PBMCs.

As handled by the study authors: Reference gene primer amplification gave nucleated cell count estimates. The method was immunoSEQ multiplex PCR; TCRdb's version includes in-frame clones alone and lacks a portion of them. V and J calls and clone size come straight from that table; D and trimming were deduced from the DNA. The data hold under 250,000 clones, with 86% observed a single time. In Seattle, patients joined the study during active infection and were tracked longitudinally. Germline CDR1 reads MNHEY; CDR2 reads SMNVEV (reference sequence). This CDR3 has 15 residues. V was pared by 6 bases and J by 2 bases, with 13 bases between.

The TCR comes from an elderly woman with COVID-19, enrolled during active disease. Sequences were obtained from peripheral blood. V is TRBV27 and J is TRBJ1-4; tentatively, D is TRBD1 (6 bases). This CDR3 is CASRGQGSTNEKLFF. For the CDR3, the DNA is TGTGCCAGCAGGGGTCAGGGGTCCACTAATGAAAAACTGTTTTTT. The full variable domain, its missing parts supplied by reference TRBV27 and TRBJ1-4, is EAQVTQNPRYLITVTGKKLTVTCSQNMNHEYMSWYRQDPGLGLRQIYYSMNVEVTDKGDVPEGYKVSRKEKRNFPLILESPSPNQTSLYFCASRGQGSTNEKLFFGSGTQLSVL.